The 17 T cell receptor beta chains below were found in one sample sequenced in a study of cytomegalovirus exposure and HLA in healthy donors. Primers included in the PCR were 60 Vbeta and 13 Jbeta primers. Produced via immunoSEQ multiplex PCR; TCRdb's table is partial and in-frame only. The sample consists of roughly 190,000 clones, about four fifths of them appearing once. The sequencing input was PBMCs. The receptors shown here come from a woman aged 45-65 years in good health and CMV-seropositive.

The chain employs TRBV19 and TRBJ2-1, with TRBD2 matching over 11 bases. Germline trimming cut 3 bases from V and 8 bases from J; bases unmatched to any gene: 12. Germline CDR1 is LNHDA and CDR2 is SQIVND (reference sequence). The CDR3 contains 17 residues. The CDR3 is CASSISLTSGVSDEQFF. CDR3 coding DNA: TGTGCCAGTAGTATCAGCCTGACTAGCGGGGTCTCAGATGAGCAGTTCTTC.

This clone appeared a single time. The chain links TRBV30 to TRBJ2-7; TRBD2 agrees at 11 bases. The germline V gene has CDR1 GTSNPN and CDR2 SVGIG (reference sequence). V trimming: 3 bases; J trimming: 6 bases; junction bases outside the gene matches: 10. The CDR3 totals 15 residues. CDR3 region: CAWSLLAGVYGEQYF. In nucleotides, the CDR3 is TGTGCCTGGAGCCTACTAGCGGGGGTCTATGGCGAGCAGTACTTC.

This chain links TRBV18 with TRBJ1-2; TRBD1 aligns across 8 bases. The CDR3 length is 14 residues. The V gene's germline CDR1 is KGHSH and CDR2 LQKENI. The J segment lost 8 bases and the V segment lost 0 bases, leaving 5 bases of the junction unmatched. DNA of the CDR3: TGTGCCAGCTCACCACCTGGACAGGGAGGGGGCTACACCTTC. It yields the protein CASSPPGQGGGYTF.

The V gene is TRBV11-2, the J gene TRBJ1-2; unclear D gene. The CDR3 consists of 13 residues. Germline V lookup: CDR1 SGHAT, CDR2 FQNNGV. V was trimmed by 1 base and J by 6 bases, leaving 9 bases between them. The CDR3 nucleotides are TGTGCCAGCAGCTTAGCTAGTCCCAATGGCTACACCTTC. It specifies CASSLASPNGYTF.

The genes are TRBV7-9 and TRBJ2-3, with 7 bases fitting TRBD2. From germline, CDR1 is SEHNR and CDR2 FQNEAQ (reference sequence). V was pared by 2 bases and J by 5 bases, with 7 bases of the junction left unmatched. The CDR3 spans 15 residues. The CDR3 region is CASSLSAGVEDTQYF. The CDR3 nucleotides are TGTGCCAGCAGCTTATCTGCGGGGGTGGAAGATACGCAGTATTTT.

CDR3 coding DNA: TGTGCCAGCAGTTTAGTGGGGCGCCTAGATACGCAGTATTTT. This codes for CASSLVGRLDTQYF. V and J are TRBV27 and TRBJ2-3; tentatively, D is TRBD1 (5 bases). Trimming stripped 2 bases from V and 5 bases from J, with 11 bases between. The CDR3 length is 14 residues. Germline V gives CDR1 MNHEY, CDR2 SMNVEV (reference sequence).

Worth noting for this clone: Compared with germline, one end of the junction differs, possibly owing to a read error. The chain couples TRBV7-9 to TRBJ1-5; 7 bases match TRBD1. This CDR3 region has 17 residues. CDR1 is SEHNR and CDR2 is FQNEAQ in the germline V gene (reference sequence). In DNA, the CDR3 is TGTTCCAGCAGCTTTCAAGGGGATACAGGGGGCAATCAGCCCCAGCATTTT. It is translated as CSSSFQGDTGGNQPQHF.

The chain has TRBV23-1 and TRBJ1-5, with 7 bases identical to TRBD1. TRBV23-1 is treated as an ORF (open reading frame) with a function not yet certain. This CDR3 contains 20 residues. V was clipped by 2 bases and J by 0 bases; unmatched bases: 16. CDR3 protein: CASSQIPGQDSLRSNQPQHF. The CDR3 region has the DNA TGCGCCAGCAGTCAAATCCCAGGACAGGACAGCCTTCGTAGCAATCAGCCCCAGCATTTT.

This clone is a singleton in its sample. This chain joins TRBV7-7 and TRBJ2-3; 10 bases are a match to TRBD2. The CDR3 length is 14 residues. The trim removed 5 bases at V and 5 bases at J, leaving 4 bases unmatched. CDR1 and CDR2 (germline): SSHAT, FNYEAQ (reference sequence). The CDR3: CASSPGTSVDTQYF. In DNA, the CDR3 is TGTGCCAGCAGCCCCGGGACTAGCGTAGATACGCAGTATTTT.

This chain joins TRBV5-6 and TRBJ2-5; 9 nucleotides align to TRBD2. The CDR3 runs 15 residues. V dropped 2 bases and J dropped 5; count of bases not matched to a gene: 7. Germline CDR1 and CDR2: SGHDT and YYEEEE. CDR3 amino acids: CASSFGSGGSETQYF. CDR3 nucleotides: TGTGCCAGCAGCTTCGGTAGCGGGGGATCTGAGACCCAGTACTTC. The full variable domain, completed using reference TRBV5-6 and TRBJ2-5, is DAGVTQSPTHLIKTRGQQVTLRCSPKSGHDTVSWYQQALGQGPQFIFQYYEEEERQRGNFPDRFSGHQFPNYSSELNVNALLLGDSALYLCASSFGSGGSETQYFGPGTRLLVL.

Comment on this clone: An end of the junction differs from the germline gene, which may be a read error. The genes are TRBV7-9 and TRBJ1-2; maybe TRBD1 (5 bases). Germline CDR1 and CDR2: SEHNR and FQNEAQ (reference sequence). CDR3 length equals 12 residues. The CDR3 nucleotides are TGTTCCAGCAGCTTAGAGGGGTATGGCTACACCTTC. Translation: CSSSLEGYGYTF.

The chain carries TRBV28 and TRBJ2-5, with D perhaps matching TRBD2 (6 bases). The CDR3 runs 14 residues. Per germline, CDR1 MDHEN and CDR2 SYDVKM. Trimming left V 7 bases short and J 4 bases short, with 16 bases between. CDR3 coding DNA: TGTGCCAGCACCCGGCCTTTGGGGGGAGAGACCCAGTACTTC. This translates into CASTRPLGGETQYF.

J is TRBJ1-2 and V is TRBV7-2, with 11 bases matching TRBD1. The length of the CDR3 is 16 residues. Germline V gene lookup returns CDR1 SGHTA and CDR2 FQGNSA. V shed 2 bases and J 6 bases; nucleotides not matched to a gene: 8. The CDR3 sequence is CASSLMFKGQGDGYTF. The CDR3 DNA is TGTGCCAGCAGCTTAATGTTTAAGGGACAGGGGGATGGCTACACCTTC.

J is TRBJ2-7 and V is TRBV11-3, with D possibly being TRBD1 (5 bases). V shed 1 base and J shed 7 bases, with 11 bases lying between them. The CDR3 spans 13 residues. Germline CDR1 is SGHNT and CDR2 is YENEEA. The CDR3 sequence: CASSLGTREEQYF. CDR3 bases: TGTGCCAGCAGCTTAGGGACAAGAGAAGAGCAGTACTTC.

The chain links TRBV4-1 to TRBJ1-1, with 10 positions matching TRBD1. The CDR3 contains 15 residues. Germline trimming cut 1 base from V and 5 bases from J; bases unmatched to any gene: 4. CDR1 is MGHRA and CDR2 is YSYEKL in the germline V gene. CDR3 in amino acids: CASSQGGQGLTEAFF. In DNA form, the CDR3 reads TGCGCCAGCAGCCAAGGGGGACAGGGGTTGACTGAAGCTTTCTTT.

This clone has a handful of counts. The DNA for the CDR3 is TGCGCCAGCAGCCAAGAAAGGGGAAGTAATGAAGCTTTCTTT. Translated: CASSQERGSNEAFF. V and J are TRBV4-3 and TRBJ1-1; possibly TRBD1 for D (5 bases). The CDR3 length is 14 residues. Germline V CDR1 and CDR2: LGHNA, YSLEER. Trimming took off 0 bases at V and 7 bases at J, with 12 bases between the two ends.

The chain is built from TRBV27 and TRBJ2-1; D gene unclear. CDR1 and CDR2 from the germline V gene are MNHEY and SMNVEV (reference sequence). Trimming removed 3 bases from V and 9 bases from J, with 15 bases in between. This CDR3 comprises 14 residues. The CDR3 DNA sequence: TGTGCCAGCAGTTTTAAACAGCCACGTGCTGAGCAGTTCTTC. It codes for CASSFKQPRAEQFF.